This T cell receptor beta chain was sequenced in a study of CD8+ T cells in alopecia areata. Study-level information: Patients received oral tofacitinib, 5 to 10 mg twice daily, for moderate-to-severe alopecia areata. Treatment ran 6 to 18 months, with 6 months of follow-up afterward. The study's findings and limits: An increase in clonality over normal scalp was evident in lesional scalp, especially alopecia totalis/universalis.

cDNA serving as the sequencing template came from extracted, reverse transcribed RNA. Generated by immunoSEQ multiplex PCR, the TCRdb table keeps only in-frame clones and is missing some. The table lists 150,000 or so clones, 85% to 90% of them singletons. Those with alopecia areata gave lesional scalp punch biopsies and peripheral blood. Germline V gene lookup returns CDR1 SQVTM and CDR2 ANQGSEA. V gave up 4 bases and J gave up 6 bases; unmatched junction bases: 10. This CDR3 spans 14 amino acids. Concerning this clone itself: Antigen unknown.

The receptor was derived from a human donor with alopecia areata. This chain connects TRBV29-1 to TRBJ2-3, with 7 positions matching TRBD2. The sequencing used CD8+ T cells sorted from blood, collected at week 0. The CDR3 sequence is CSVASGGPGDTQYF. Written as DNA, the CDR3 is TGCAGCGTTGCGTCGGGAGGCCCGGGGGATACGCAGTATTTT.